The subject of this entry is one TCR beta chain. This entry belongs to a study of blood T cell repertoires in COVID-19. Study as a whole: Italy, Spain and the United States were the sources of the convalescent and acute COVID-19 samples. T cells, B-cell-depleted T cells, or PBMCs supplied cDNA or gDNA.

The length of the CDR3 is 16 residues. Germline CDR1 and CDR2: SGHNT and YYREEE (reference sequence). V lost 3 bases and J lost 3; bases outside the gene matches: 6. Original handling: Researchers report that nucleated cell counts were estimated from reference gene primer amplification. TCRdb's table, derived via immunoSEQ multiplex PCR, lists solely in-frame clones and lacks some. That table supplies the V and J calls and clone size; D and trimming were determined from the DNA. In the table there are some 190,000 clones, roughly four fifths of which are singletons. This chain joins TRBV5-4 and TRBJ2-1, with TRBD2 matching over 10 bases. Input material: peripheral blood. The TCR originated in a woman between 45 and 65 years old with acute or convalescent COVID-19. The DNA for the CDR3 is TGTGCCAGCAGCTCTCCGAGGACTAGCGGCTACAATGAGCAGTTCTTC. This gives the protein CASSSPRTSGYNEQFF.